Listed below are T cell receptor beta chains from one sample, sequenced in a study of T-cell reconstitution after alpha-beta-depleted transplantation in children. TCRdb reanalysed the PCR reads using MiXCR and keeps one entry per CDR3 protein. The sample carries 250,000 to 400,000 distinct CDR3 sequences, approximately 23% recorded once. The sample here was PBMCs, mostly from graft donor cells, taken 180 days after TCRalphabeta/CD19-depleted stem cell transplant. Receptors were obtained from a male patient younger than 18 who had a stem cell transplant for acute lymphoblastic leukemia, so the T cells may come from the graft donor. CDR3s include the opening cysteine and the closing phenylalanine or tryptophan. The D gene is left open where the match is weak. Clone size is given for some rows only: seen once, a few or many times, or a class if the clone is expanded.

>TRBJ2-7|few|-|TRBV7-9
CASSSARGAYEQYF
TGTGCCAGCAGCTCCGCGAGGGGGGCCTACGAGCAGTACTTC
>TRBJ1-4|-|-|TRBV10-3
CAISDRRNEKLFF
TGTGCCATCAGTGATAGAAGAAATGAAAAACTGTTTTTT
>TRBJ2-6|few|-|TRBV10-3
CAISGSGTGANVLTF
TGTGCCATCAGTGGGTCTGGGACTGGGGCCAACGTCCTGACTTTC
>TRBJ2-1|few|TRBD2|TRBV4-2
CASSPRLAPSLGNEQFF
TGTGCCAGCAGCCCTCGACTAGCACCTTCCCTTGGCAATGAGCAGTTCTTC
>TRBJ2-5|-|-|TRBV11-2
CASSLIGFFQETQYF
TGTGCCAGCAGCTTGATCGGGTTTTTCCAAGAGACCCAGTACTTC
>TRBJ1-2|few|-|TRBV15
CATSRAGGLNRHRVIFGNYGYTF
TGTGCCACCAGCAGAGCGGGGGGCCTTAATCGGCACAGGGTCATCTTCGGCAACTATGGCTACACCTTC
>TRBJ1-1|many|-|TRBV5-1
CASSLVPNTEAFF
TGCGCCAGCAGCTTGGTGCCGAACACTGAAGCTTTCTTT
>TRBJ1-4|few|-|TRBV10-3
CAISATTNEKLFF
TGTGCCATCAGTGCCACAACTAATGAAAAACTGTTTTTT
>TRBJ2-5|few|-|TRBV18
CASSPVGDQYF
TGTGCCAGCTCACCTGTGGGAGACCAGTACTTC
>TRBJ2-5|few|-|TRBV25-1
CASSERGSGLSQETQYF
TGTGCCAGCAGTGAGAGGGGAAGCGGGCTATCCCAAGAGACCCAGTACTTC
>TRBJ2-7|few|-|TRBV19
CASRLYYPYEQYF
TGTGCCAGTAGACTATACTACCCCTACGAGCAGTACTTC
>TRBJ2-3|few|TRBD2|TRBV19
CASSRSPLAGGSDTQYF
TGTGCCAGTAGCCGTTCCCCTTTAGCGGGAGGGTCAGATACGCAGTATTTT
>TRBJ2-4|few|-|TRBV24-1
CATSDSGEAKNIQYF
TGTGCCACCAGTGATTCGGGGGAGGCCAAAAACATTCAGTACTTC
>TRBJ1-6|-|-|TRBV25-1
CASSESGIGYNSPLHF
TGTGCCAGCAGTGAGTCAGGGATAGGCTATAATTCACCCCTCCACTTT
>TRBJ1-1|few|-|TRBV7-9
CASSRGDMEAFF
TGTGCCAGCAGCCGGGGGGACATGGAAGCTTTCTTT
>TRBJ1-5|few|-|TRBV27
CASSSLGGRRSNQPQHF
TGTGCCAGCAGTAGTCTCGGGGGACGGCGAAGCAATCAGCCCCAGCATTTT
>TRBJ1-6|few|-|TRBV5-1
CASSRWVQGGNSPLHF
TGCGCCAGCAGCCGGTGGGTACAAGGGGGGAATTCACCCCTCCACTTT
>TRBJ2-3|-|TRBD1|TRBV11-2
CASSLNIGTESSTDTQYF
TGTGCCAGCAGCTTAAACATCGGGACAGAGTCTAGCACAGATACGCAGTATTTT
>TRBJ2-2|-|-|TRBV27
CASSQGQDTGELFF
TGTGCCAGCAGTCAGGGACAAGACACCGGGGAGCTGTTTTTT
>TRBJ2-7|-|-|TRBV12-3/TRBV12-4
CASSFTGASSYEQYF
TGTGCCAGCAGTTTCACGGGGGCCAGCTCCTACGAGCAGTACTTC
>TRBJ2-1|-|-|TRBV7-3
CASSPARGGGYNEQFF
TGTGCCAGCAGCCCCGCCCGGGGAGGGGGTTACAATGAGCAGTTCTTC
>TRBJ2-7|few|TRBD2|TRBV10-3
CAIRPGLALEQYF
TGTGCCATCAGGCCGGGACTAGCGTTGGAGCAGTACTTC
>TRBJ2-5|-|-|TRBV24-1
CATSMETQYF
TGTGCCACCTCTATGGAGACCCAGTACTTC
>TRBJ2-7|once|-|TRBV5-1
CASSSDQGWQYF
TGCGCCAGCAGTTCTGACCAGGGGTGGCAGTACTTC
>TRBJ2-3|-|-|TRBV12-3/TRBV12-4
CASSPLLSHTDTQYF
TGTGCCAGCAGTCCCCTGTTGAGTCACACAGATACGCAGTATTTT
>TRBJ1-2|-|TRBD1|TRBV5-1
CASSLPGGGDTF
TGCGCCAGCAGCCTCCCAGGGGGCGGCGACACCTTC
>TRBJ1-1|few|-|TRBV7-9
CASSSKGLNTEAFF
TGTGCCAGCAGCTCTAAGGGTCTGAACACTGAAGCTTTCTTT
>TRBJ1-2|few|TRBD1|TRBV5-1
CASSFYRGNYGYTF
TGCGCCAGCAGCTTTTACAGGGGTAACTATGGCTACACCTTC